The 25 T cell receptor beta chains below come from one sample, sequenced in a study of T cell repertoires in cytomegalovirus infection. TCRdb re-analysed the reads in MiXCR, keeping a single row per CDR3 protein. This repertoire shows roughly 230,000 distinct CDR3 sequences, over 15% found once; its top ten account for around 47%. The material sequenced was CD8+ T cells from PBMCs. These receptors came from a human donor in good health (CMV status not recorded). Some clones in this sample may be carry-over from other donors' samples.

The gene calls are TRBV28 and TRBJ1-4; the D is unclear. The CDR3 consists of 12 residues. The ends were cut back, 2 bases at V and 6 bases at J, with 4 bases in the middle. Germline lookup yields CDR1 MDHEN and CDR2 SYDVKM. As DNA, the CDR3 is TGTGCCAGCAGTTTAGCTCATGAAAAACTGTTTTTT. Translated, it gives CASSLAHEKLFF.

Many counts were recorded for this clonotype. The chain combines TRBV5-4 with TRBJ2-3; maybe TRBD1 (6 bases). The CDR3 is 16 amino acids. Per germline, CDR1 SGHNT and CDR2 YYREEE (reference sequence). Trimming removed 4 bases at V and 6 bases at J, with 21 bases between. CDR3 protein: CASSAYGQLLRDTQYF. DNA for the CDR3: TGTGCCAGCAGCGCCTACGGACAGCTCCTAAGGGATACGCAGTATTTT.

Many counts were recorded for this clonotype. V is TRBV6-1 and J is TRBJ1-6; 7 bases align to TRBD1. The V gene end was trimmed by 6 bases and the J gene end by 6 bases; junction bases not matched to a gene: 11. CDR3 length: 16 amino acids. CDR1 MNHNS and CDR2 SASEGT come from the germline V gene. The CDR3 region is CASSLQGSEFNSPLHF. CDR3 bases: TGTGCCAGCAGCTTACAGGGGTCGGAATTTAATTCACCCCTCCACTTT.

A few counts support this clonotype. The CDR3 DNA reads as TGTGCCATCAGTGGAACCATGAACACTGAAGCTTTCTTT. Translating it yields CAISGTMNTEAFF. J is TRBJ1-1 and V is TRBV10-3; D not certain. The germline V gene encodes CDR1 ENHRY and CDR2 SYGVKD. V gave up 4 bases and J gave up 0 bases, with 6 bases separating them. CDR3 size: 13 residues.

This clonotype was seen more than once but under ten times. Here the CDR3 reads CASSRPGGINSPLHF. CDR3 coding DNA: TGTGCCAGCAGCCGACCGGGAGGTATTAATTCACCCCTCCACTTT. The V call is TRBV28, the J call TRBJ1-6; D not resolved. The CDR3 spans 15 residues. The V end lost 6 bases, the J end lost 6 bases, and 15 bases lay between the germline ends. CDR1 MDHEN and CDR2 SYDVKM come from the germline V gene.

The V and J genes are TRBV3-1 and TRBJ1-2, with a tentative D call TRBD1 (5 bases). Germline assignment: CDR1 LGHDT and CDR2 YNNKEL (reference sequence). V shed 1 base and J shed 4 bases, with 16 bases lying between them. The length of the CDR3 is 16 residues. CDR3: CASSQGPVGDRYGYTF. CDR3 nucleotides: TGTGCCAGCAGCCAAGGCCCGGTGGGGGATCGCTATGGCTACACCTTC.

Many counts were recorded for this clonotype. The limits of the CDR3 on the DNA are not certain, so only TCRdb's listed CDR3 is given. The chain carries TRBV11-1 and TRBJ2-1; the D call TRBD1 from the table was never checked on the DNA. The CDR3 is 14 amino acids long, termini counted. From germline, CDR1 is SGHAT and CDR2 FQDESV (reference sequence). The chain's CDR3 is CASTPSGRGGEQFF.

Many counts were recorded for this clonotype. The chain carries TRBV28 and TRBJ1-1, with a weak D call TRBD1 (6 bases). V dropped 6 bases and J dropped 7 bases, with 18 bases sitting between them. CDR1 and CDR2 (germline): MDHEN, SYDVKM. The CDR3 consists of 14 residues. The CDR3 nucleotides are TGTGCCAGCAGACCCCCGGGGGGCACAAATGAAGCTTTCTTT. Protein product: CASRPPGGTNEAFF.

This clonotype has just a few counts. The V gene is TRBV4-2, the J gene TRBJ1-3; D gene uncertain. Germline loops: CDR1 LGHNA, CDR2 YNFKEQ. V was trimmed by 1 base and J by 2 bases, leaving 9 bases between them. This CDR3 is built from 15 residues. The CDR3 region has the DNA TGTGCCAGCAGCCAAGCCGTTGATCCTGGAAACACCATATATTTT. Its protein is CASSQAVDPGNTIYF.

This chain connects TRBV7-6 to TRBJ2-3; the D gene could be TRBD1 or TRBD2 (5 bases each). This CDR3 has 18 residues. V gave up 7 bases and J gave up 0 bases, with 23 bases separating them. Per germline, CDR1 SGHVS and CDR2 FNYEAQ. The CDR3 loop is CASTKPGTPIPSTDTQYF. The CDR3 bases are TGTGCCAGCACCAAACCCGGGACCCCCATCCCCAGCACAGATACGCAGTATTTT. The full variable domain, its missing parts supplied by reference TRBV7-6 and TRBJ2-3, is GAGVSQSPRYKVTKRGQDVALRCDPISGHVSLYWYRQALGQGPEFLTYFNYEAQQDKSGLPNDRFSAERPEGSISTLTIQRTEQRDSAMYRCASTKPGTPIPSTDTQYFGPGTRLTVL.

This clonotype appeared a few times. This rearrangement joins TRBV5-6 to TRBJ2-7, with a possible D match to TRBD1 (5 bases). Germline V gives CDR1 SGHDT, CDR2 YYEEEE. The CDR3 covers 14 residues. V was pared by 0 bases and J by 6 bases, with 13 bases between. The CDR3 coding sequence is TGTGCCAGCAGCTTGGCCGCTTCCCAGGGCGAGCAGTACTTC. Its translation: CASSLAASQGEQYF. Combining the CDR3 with reference TRBV5-6 and TRBJ2-7 gives the whole variable domain DAGVTQSPTHLIKTRGQQVTLRCSPKSGHDTVSWYQQALGQGPQFIFQYYEEEERQRGNFPDRFSGHQFPNYSSELNVNALLLGDSALYLCASSLAASQGEQYFGPGTRLTVT.

The chain employs TRBV13 and TRBJ2-5; 8 positions match TRBD1. Trimming cost V 5 bases and J 2 bases; bases outside gene matches: 4. The germline V gene has CDR1 PRHDT and CDR2 FYEKMQ (reference sequence). CDR3 size: 14 residues. The CDR3 is CASSADRAQETQYF. The CDR3 DNA reads TGTGCCAGCAGCGCGGACAGGGCTCAAGAGACCCAGTACTTC. Based on the CDR3 plus reference TRBV13 and TRBJ2-5, the full variable domain is AAGVIQSPRHLIKEKRETATLKCYPIPRHDTVYWYQQGPGQDPQFLISFYEKMQSDKGSIPDRFSAQQFSDYHSELNMSSLELGDSALYFCASSADRAQETQYFGPGTRLLVL.

The V gene is TRBV5-1, the J gene TRBJ1-4; D is possibly TRBD1 (5 bases). Germline lookup yields CDR1 SGHRS and CDR2 YFSETQ. CDR3 size: 15 residues. V lost 5 bases and J 0 bases, leaving 11 bases between the germline ends. The CDR3 loop reads CASRRGEATNEKLFF. Written as DNA, the CDR3 is TGCGCCAGCAGGCGAGGGGAAGCAACTAATGAAAAACTGTTTTTT.

This clonotype was detected only a few times. The J gene is TRBJ1-2, the V gene TRBV6-5, with TRBD1 identical over 9 bases. Germline V gene sequence: CDR1 MNHEY, CDR2 SVGAGI. The CDR3 consists of 14 residues. Unmatched junction bases numbered 6, after V lost 6 bases and J lost 4 bases. For the CDR3, the DNA is TGTGCCAGCAGCTATACAGGGGGCAGCTATGGCTACACCTTC. This codes for CASSYTGGSYGYTF.

At least ten counts were recorded for this clonotype. The J gene is TRBJ1-1, the V gene TRBV6-2 or TRBV6-3; D call uncertain. Trimming took off 5 bases at V and 4 bases at J, with 11 bases between the two ends. The CDR3 is 13 amino acids. Germline V CDR1 and CDR2: MNHEY, SVGEGT. In DNA form, the CDR3 reads TGTGCCAGCAGTCCGATCCGGAGCACTGAAGCTTTCTTT. This encodes CASSPIRSTEAFF.

This clonotype was found a few times. The gene calls are TRBV6-6 and TRBJ1-3; 8 bases line up with TRBD1. After removal of 0 bases from V and 4 bases from J, the junction contained 8 bases not matched to a gene. The CDR3 consists of 17 residues. CDR1 MNHNY and CDR2 SVGAGI come from the germline V gene (reference sequence). The CDR3 sequence: CASSYSGGTGVGNTIYF. CDR3 nucleotides: TGTGCCAGCAGTTACTCGGGTGGGACAGGTGTAGGAAACACCATATATTTT.

This clonotype was observed a few times. The V and J genes are TRBV10-3 and TRBJ1-6, with D unclear. The CDR3 extends over 14 amino acids. Germline V gene lookup returns CDR1 ENHRY and CDR2 SYGVKD. Trimming removed 3 bases at V and 7 bases at J, with 10 bases between. The CDR3 nucleotides read TGTGCCATCAGTGAAGGCGCCAGCAATTCACCCCTCCACTTT. Residues: CAISEGASNSPLHF.

This clonotype was seen a few times. CDR3 protein: CASSQDSPRASNQPQHF. The CDR3 DNA reads as TGTGCCAGCAGCCAAGATTCGCCCAGGGCAAGCAATCAGCCCCAGCATTTT. The chain couples TRBV4-2 to TRBJ1-5, with D perhaps TRBD1 (5 bases). Trimming removed 0 bases at V and 1 base at J, with 13 bases between. CDR3 size: 17 residues. In germline, CDR1 is LGHNA, CDR2 YNFKEQ.

This clonotype was seen a few times. The chain recombines TRBV19 with TRBJ1-5, with 7 bases lining up with TRBD1. This CDR3 spans 15 amino acids. Germline V gene data show CDR1 as LNHDA and CDR2 as SQIVND (reference sequence). V gave up 2 bases and J gave up 1 base; unmatched junction bases: 2. In DNA form, the CDR3 reads TGTGCCAGTAGTATAAACAGGGGAAGCAATCAGCCCCAGCATTTT. It specifies CASSINRGSNQPQHF.

The sample holds a few counts of this clonotype. The CDR3, as DNA: TGTGCCAGCAGCGGTGAGAGGTCAGAGCCGTACGAAGAGACCCAGTACTTC. Translation: CASSGERSEPYEETQYF. The V and J genes are TRBV7-4 and TRBJ2-5; D not certain. CDR1 is SGHVT, CDR2 SQSDAQ, per germline. This CDR3 is built from 17 residues. Trimming took off 5 bases at V and 3 bases at J, with 22 bases between the two ends.

The chain employs TRBV7-9 and TRBJ1-1; D unclear. The CDR3 contains 13 residues. Germline lookup yields CDR1 SEHNR and CDR2 FQNEAQ (reference sequence). Trimming pared 4 bases from V and 6 bases from J, leaving 12 bases between. CDR3 sequence: CASSSGSLPEAFF. As DNA, the CDR3 is TGTGCCAGCAGCTCTGGGTCCCTGCCTGAAGCTTTCTTT.

The gene calls are TRBV12-5 and TRBJ1-1, with D unclear. Germline-derived CDR1 and CDR2 are LGHNT and FRNRAP. Trimming left V 3 bases short and J 8 bases short, with 7 bases between. The CDR3 runs 11 residues. Here the CDR3 reads CASGFMGEAFF. The CDR3 bases are TGTGCTAGTGGTTTCATGGGGGAAGCTTTCTTT.

This chain connects TRBV25-1 to TRBJ2-3; the D gene could be TRBD1 or TRBD2 (5 bases each). The ends were cut back, 8 bases at V and 6 bases at J, with 9 bases in the middle. The CDR3 consists of 11 residues. The germline CDR1 and CDR2 sequences are MGHDK and SYGVNS. CDR3 region: CASAWGDTQYF. The CDR3 DNA reads as TGTGCCAGCGCGTGGGGGGATACGCAGTATTTT. The entire variable domain, with the rest obtained from reference TRBV25-1 and TRBJ2-3, is as follows: EADIYQTPRYLVIGTGKKITLECSQTMGHDKMYWYQQDPGMELHLIHYSYGVNSTEKGDLSSESTVSRIRTEHFPLTLESARPSHTSQYLCASAWGDTQYFGPGTRLTVL.

This clonotype was counted only a few times. This chain links TRBV9 with TRBJ2-3; D is unclear. Germline CDR1 and CDR2: SGDLS and YYNGEE. This CDR3 contains 13 residues. V lost 2 bases and J 1 base, leaving 5 bases between the germline ends. CDR3: CASSVGGTDTQYF. The CDR3 DNA sequence: TGTGCCAGCAGCGTCGGAGGCACAGATACGCAGTATTTT.

A few counts support this clonotype. The chain uses TRBV10-3 and TRBJ1-4; TRBD1 might be the D (6 bases). Trimming removed 5 bases from V and 4 bases from J, with 17 bases in between. The CDR3 has 16 residues. Germline CDR1 ENHRY, CDR2 SYGVKD. DNA of the CDR3: TGTGCCATCAGTCAGGAGGAGGGACAAATTAATGAAAAACTGTTTTTT. Its protein is CAISQEEGQINEKLFF.